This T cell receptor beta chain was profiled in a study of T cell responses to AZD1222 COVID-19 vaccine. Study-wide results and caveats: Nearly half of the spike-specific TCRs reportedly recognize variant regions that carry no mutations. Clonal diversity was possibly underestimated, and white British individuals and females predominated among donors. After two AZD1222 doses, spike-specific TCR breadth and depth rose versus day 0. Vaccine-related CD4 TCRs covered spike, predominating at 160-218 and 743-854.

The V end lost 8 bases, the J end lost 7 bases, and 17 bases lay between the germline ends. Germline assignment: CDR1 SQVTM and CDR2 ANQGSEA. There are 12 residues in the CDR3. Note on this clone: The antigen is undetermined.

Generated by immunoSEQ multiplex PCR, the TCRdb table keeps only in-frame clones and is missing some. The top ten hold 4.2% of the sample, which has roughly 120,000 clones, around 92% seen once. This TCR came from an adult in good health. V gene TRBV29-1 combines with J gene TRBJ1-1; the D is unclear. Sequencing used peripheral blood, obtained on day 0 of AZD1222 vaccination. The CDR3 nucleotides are TGCAGCATTGCAGGAGACGCTGGTGAAGCTTTCTTT. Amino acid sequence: CSIAGDAGEAFF.